The 15 T cell receptor beta chains listed next were all sequenced from one sample in a study of cytomegalovirus exposure and HLA in healthy donors (dated by TCRdb to the late 2010s). Library creation used the immunoSEQ multiplex PCR assay. For the multiplex PCR, a mixture combining 60 forward primers for TCR Vbeta segments and 13 reverse primers for TCR Jbeta segments was used. The table was pulled from immuneACCESS by TCRdb, which kept in-frame rearrangements only. Such tables lose some clones; where checked, under half of the loss comes from unresolved V genes, and the rest has no known cause. The table for this sample shows roughly 62,000 clones. The biggest ten clones account for almost 4% of the sample. The sample taken for sequencing was PBMCs. The receptors shown here come from a male donor in good health and CMV-seronegative.

V gene TRBV7-9 combines with J gene TRBJ2-5; 7 bases match TRBD1. CDR1 SEHNR and CDR2 FQNEAQ come from the germline V gene (reference sequence). CDR3 length: 16 amino acids. J gave up 1 base and V 3 bases, and 8 bases lay outside the gene matches. The DNA of the CDR3 is TGTGCCAGCAGCTTTCCTGGGGGACAGATCCAAGAGACCCAGTACTTC. This translates into CASSFPGGQIQETQYF.

The chain uses TRBV30 and TRBJ2-1, with a weak D call TRBD2 (5 bases). This CDR3 contains 14 residues. Between the trimmed V and J ends, which lost 1 base and 4 bases, there was a span of 11 bases. Germline V gene data show CDR1 as GTSNPN and CDR2 as SVGIG (reference sequence). CDR3 nucleotide sequence: TGTGCCTGGAGTGGGGCAGGACTTTACAATGAGCAGTTCTTC. Translation gives CAWSGAGLYNEQFF.

The gene calls are TRBV28 and TRBJ1-2, with D possibly matching TRBD1 (5 bases). Germline CDR1 MDHEN, CDR2 SYDVKM. Trimming shortened V by 5 bases and J by 9 bases, and 10 bases separated the two germline ends. CDR3 length: 11 amino acids. CDR3 coding DNA: TGTGCCAGCAGTCTAGGGGTTAGCTACACCTTC. This sequence encodes CASSLGVSYTF.

The genes are TRBV21-1 and TRBJ1-2; the DNA was not compared with TRBD1, the D call given in the table. TRBV21-1 is recorded as a pseudogene. This CDR3 has 17 amino acids. The CDR3 coding sequence is TGTGCCAGCAGCAAAGAGGCGGAGACAGATGATTTCTATGGCTACACCTTC. Residues: CASSKEAETDDFYGYTF.

This chain links TRBV4-3 with TRBJ1-3; TRBD1 aligns across 10 bases. The CDR3 totals 19 residues. Germline CDR1 LGHNA, CDR2 YSLEER. Trimming cost V 1 base and J 2 bases; bases outside gene matches: 11. The DNA of the CDR3 is TGCGCCAGCAGCCAAGGAGCCGGCTACGGGACAGGGGCTGGAAACACCATATATTTT. This translates into CASSQGAGYGTGAGNTIYF.

This rearrangement joins TRBV19 to TRBJ1-3; D is unclear. This CDR3 contains 15 residues. Germline CDR1 is LNHDA and CDR2 is SQIVND (reference sequence). V lost 1 base and J 0 bases, leaving 7 bases between the germline ends. CDR3 amino acids: CASSIAGSSGNTIYF. The CDR3 coding sequence is TGTGCCAGTAGTATAGCTGGGAGCTCTGGAAACACCATATATTTT.

The CDR3: CASSSAGQASVHF. In DNA form, the CDR3 reads TGTGCCAGCAGCTCCGCGGGACAGGCCAGTGTCCACTTT. The V call is TRBV7-2, the J call TRBJ1-6, with 8 bases fitting TRBD1. Per germline, CDR1 SGHTA and CDR2 FQGNSA. With V trimmed by 4 bases and J by 17 bases, 10 bases remained unmatched. The CDR3 is made up of 13 amino acids.

Notes on this clone: The junction shows a germline mismatch at one end, possibly a read error. V and J are TRBV19 and TRBJ1-1; 8 bases are a match to TRBD1. The CDR3 spans 14 residues. The germline gives CDR1 LNHDA, CDR2 SQIVND (reference sequence). The CDR3 region is CASRTGQENTEDFF. CDR3 coding DNA: TGTGCCAGTAGGACGGGACAGGAGAACACTGAAGATTTCTTT.

The chain uses TRBV29-1 and TRBJ2-5; D possibly corresponds to TRBD2 (5 bases). CDR1 and CDR2 from the germline V gene are SQVTM and ANQGSEA. The CDR3 length is 11 residues. Trimming removed 6 bases at V and 4 bases at J, with 9 bases between. In nucleotides, the CDR3 is TGCAGCGTCCCGGGATCAGAGACCCAGTACTTC. Translating gives CSVPGSETQYF.

This chain's CDR3 is CASSPTPGRQNIQYF. The CDR3 nucleotides read TGTGCCAGCAGCCCCACCCCAGGGCGCCAAAACATTCAGTACTTC. The chain uses TRBV7-2 and TRBJ2-4, with D perhaps TRBD1 (5 bases). V was pared by 5 bases and J by 5 bases, with 16 bases between. The CDR3 runs to 15 residues. CDR1 and CDR2 from the germline V gene are SGHTA and FQGNSA.

The chain recombines TRBV7-2 with TRBJ1-2; TRBD1 might be the D (6 bases). V lost 0 bases and J 4 bases, leaving 12 bases between the germline ends. Germline assignment: CDR1 SGHTA and CDR2 FQGNSA. This CDR3 region has 15 residues. CDR3 in amino acids: CASSLAGGPAYGYTF. The CDR3 DNA follows: TGTGCCAGCAGCTTAGCGGGGGGGCCCGCCTATGGCTACACCTTC.

The chain is built from TRBV5-1 and TRBJ2-7, with D perhaps TRBD1 (6 bases). CDR3 length: 15 residues. Trimming left V 0 bases short and J 2 bases short, with 12 bases between. Germline CDR1 is SGHRS and CDR2 is YFSETQ. This CDR3 reads CASSLAQGSAYEQYF. CDR3 bases: TGCGCCAGCAGCTTGGCACAGGGATCGGCCTACGAGCAGTACTTC.

The gene calls are TRBV5-1 and TRBJ2-7, with TRBD1 matching over 8 bases. Germline values: CDR1 SGHRS, CDR2 YFSETQ. V was pared by 4 bases and J by 2 bases, with 5 bases of the junction left unmatched. This CDR3 spans 14 amino acids. This CDR3 reads CASSTGQGAYEQYF. The CDR3 region has the DNA TGCGCCAGCAGCACCGGACAGGGTGCCTACGAGCAGTACTTC.

The CDR3 DNA reads as TGCGCCAGCAGCCAAATTCGGGGTAGACAGGGGGAAAATGAAAAACTGTTTTTT. The encoded protein is CASSQIRGRQGENEKLFF. The chain links TRBV4-1 to TRBJ1-4; 9 bases fit TRBD1. The V and J ends lost 2 bases and 5 bases, in that order; junction bases with no gene match: 12. This CDR3 comprises 18 residues. CDR1 and CDR2 (germline): MGHRA, YSYEKL.

The J gene is TRBJ1-1, the V gene TRBV19, with D possibly matching TRBD1 (6 bases). The germline V gene encodes CDR1 LNHDA and CDR2 SQIVND (reference sequence). V lost 3 bases and J 5 bases, leaving 28 bases between the germline ends. The CDR3 has 19 amino acids. CDR3 coding DNA: TGTGCCAGTAGTATTGAGAACTACCGGACAGCCCCGAGGTCTACTGAAGCTTTCTTT. Amino acids: CASSIENYRTAPRSTEAFF. Combining the CDR3 with reference TRBV19 and TRBJ1-1 gives the whole variable domain DGGITQSPKYLFRKEGQNVTLSCEQNLNHDAMYWYRQDPGQGLRLIYYSQIVNDFQKGDIAEGYSVSREKKESFPLTVTSAQKNPTAFYLCASSIENYRTAPRSTEAFFGQGTRLTVV.